The source of this T cell receptor (beta chain) is a study of shared clonotypes between healthy human individuals. The CDR3 runs 14 residues. The V and J ends lost 1 base and 13 bases respectively, with 14 bases between them. Germline V gives CDR1 SNHLY, CDR2 FYNNEI. Notes on this clone: Its antigen is not identified.

Broader study findings: The low donor count limited represented genetic and exposure-history diversity. Among non-shared clonotypes, generation probabilities were lower than among those shared by all four donors. Naive CD4 clonotypes were shared across several donors at 4% to 5%.

The authors loaded approximately 220 ng DNA, 28,000 or so T cell genomes, into sorted-subset replicate PCRs. The protocol was immunoSEQ multiplex PCR, while the TCRdb copy is restricted to in-frame clones and leaves out a portion. The sample consists of some 2 million clones, approximately 95% of them appearing once. The source is a man between 18 and 35 years old in good health. The V and J genes are TRBV2 and TRBJ1-6; no definite D call. The sequencing sample was made of naive CD4+ T cells sorted from blood. Subset denoted: CD45RA+ positively selected. CDR3 loop: CASSEGQPRVPLHF. The CDR3 DNA sequence: TGTGCCAGCAGTGAAGGGCAGCCTCGAGTTCCCCTCCACTTT.